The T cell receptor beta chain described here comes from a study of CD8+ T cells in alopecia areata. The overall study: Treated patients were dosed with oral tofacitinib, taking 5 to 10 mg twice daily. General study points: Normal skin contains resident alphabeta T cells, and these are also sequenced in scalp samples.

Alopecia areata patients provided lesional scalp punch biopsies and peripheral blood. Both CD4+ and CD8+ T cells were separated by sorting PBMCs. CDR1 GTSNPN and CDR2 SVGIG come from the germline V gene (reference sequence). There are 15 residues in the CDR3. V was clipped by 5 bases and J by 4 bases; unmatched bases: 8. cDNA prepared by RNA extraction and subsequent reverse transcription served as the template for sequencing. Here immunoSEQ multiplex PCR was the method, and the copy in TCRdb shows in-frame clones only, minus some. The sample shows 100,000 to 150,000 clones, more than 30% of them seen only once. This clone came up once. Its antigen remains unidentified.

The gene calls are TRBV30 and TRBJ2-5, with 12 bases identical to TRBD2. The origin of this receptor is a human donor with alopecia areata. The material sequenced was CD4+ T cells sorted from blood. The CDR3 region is CAWERLAGAGETQYF. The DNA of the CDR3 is TGTGCCTGGGAAAGACTAGCGGGAGCGGGAGAGACCCAGTACTTC.